Listed below are T cell receptor beta chains from one sample, sequenced in a study of T cell clones after liver transplantation. Repertoires were generated with immunoSEQ multiplex PCR, while TCRdb's copy carries only in-frame clones and drops some. The repertoire holds tens of thousands of clones, with almost 95% as singletons. The material sequenced was CD4+ T cells from blood, taken less than 27 months after liver transplant. The origin of the receptors is a human patient who received a liver transplant. T cells may partly derive from the graft donor. Both conserved end residues are part of each CDR3. The D gene is left open where the match is weak. Clone size is not always given. Where it is, it says once, few, many or a class for expanded clones.

>TRBJ1-2|-|TRBV6-1|14|-
CASSEGQSLGGYTF
TGTGCCAGCAGTGAAGGACAATCCCTTGGGGGCTACACCTTC
>TRBJ1-3|-|TRBV7-8|14|-
CASSPSGGGNTIYF
TGTGCCAGCAGCCCCAGCGGGGGAGGAAACACCATATATTTT
>TRBJ2-5|-|TRBV20-1|11|-
CSARAQETQYF
TGCAGTGCTAGGGCTCAAGAGACCCAGTACTTC
>TRBJ1-5|-|TRBV27|18|-
CASSSQGLPQYSNQPQHF
TGTGCCAGCAGTTCCCAGGGGCTCCCACAGTATAGCAATCAGCCCCAGCATTTT
>TRBJ1-5|-|TRBV19|14|-
CASSIVWSNQPQHF
TGTGCCAGTAGTATAGTTTGGAGCAATCAGCCCCAGCATTTT
>TRBJ2-7|-|TRBV28|14|TRBD2
CASSLGLAGFEQYF
TGTGCCAGCAGTTTGGGACTAGCGGGATTCGAGCAGTACTTC
>TRBJ2-7|-|TRBV10-3|14|-
CAISEGAQSYEQYF
TGTGCCATCAGTGAAGGTGCCCAGTCCTACGAGCAGTACTTC
>TRBJ2-1|-|TRBV7-2|13|-
CASSQRGGNEQFF
TGTGCCAGCAGCCAGAGGGGCGGGAACGAGCAGTTCTTC
>TRBJ1-1|once|TRBV6-6|14|TRBD1
CASSYGTGFSEAFF
TGTGCCAGCAGTTACGGGACAGGGTTCTCTGAAGCTTTCTTT
>TRBJ2-2|-|TRBV6-5|15|-
CASSYTGSNTGELFF
TGTGCCAGCAGTTACACGGGGTCGAACACCGGGGAGCTGTTTTTT
>TRBJ1-1|-|TRBV28|14|TRBD1
CASSLAGGRTEAFF
TGTGCCAGCAGTTTGGCAGGGGGAAGGACTGAAGCTTTCTTT
>TRBJ2-5|-|TRBV6-1|17|-
CASSESANSRLQETQYF
TGTGCCAGCAGTGAAAGTGCCAACTCGCGGTTACAAGAGACCCAGTACTTC
>TRBJ1-2|-|TRBV5-4|16|TRBD1
CASSSLRTGSDYGYTF
TGTGCCAGCAGCTCGCTCCGGACAGGGTCTGACTATGGCTACACCTTC
>TRBJ1-5|-|TRBV28|16|-
CASSLKTGLRGQPQHF
TGTGCCAGCAGTTTAAAAACAGGACTCCGGGGTCAGCCCCAGCATTTT
>TRBJ2-1|-|TRBV21-1|14|-
CASSKAIRTDEQFF
TGTGCCAGCAGCAAAGCCATCCGGACGGATGAGCAGTTCTTC
>TRBJ2-2|few|TRBV7-2|15|-
CASSPSTGRTGELFF
TGTGCCAGCAGCCCCTCGACAGGGAGGACCGGGGAGCTGTTTTTT
>TRBJ1-5|-|TRBV28|14|-
CASRPTGSNQPQHF
TGTGCCAGCAGGCCTACAGGGTCCAATCAGCCCCAGCATTTT
>TRBJ2-2|-|TRBV9|16|-
CASSVDLSRNTGELFF
TGTGCCAGCAGCGTAGATCTATCGAGGAACACCGGGGAGCTGTTTTTT
>TRBJ2-7|-|TRBV6-1|16|-
CASSEAPGLGGYEQYF
TGTGCCAGCAGTGAAGCCCCGGGACTGGGAGGCTACGAGCAGTACTTC
>TRBJ1-2|-|TRBV4-2|13|TRBD1
CASSLDRAGGYTF
TGTGCCAGCAGCCTGGACAGGGCAGGGGGCTACACCTTC
>TRBJ1-1|-|TRBV7-8|14|TRBD1
CASSGGQLNTEAFF
TGTGCCAGCAGCGGGGGACAGTTGAACACTGAAGCTTTCTTT
>TRBJ2-1|-|TRBV18|15|-
CASSPPGGSGNEQFF
TGTGCCAGCTCACCACCTGGTGGGAGCGGCAATGAGCAGTTCTTC
>TRBJ2-1|-|TRBV19|17|TRBD2
CASSSEGLAGWANEQFF
TGTGCCAGTAGTTCCGAGGGACTAGCGGGATGGGCAAATGAGCAGTTCTTC
>TRBJ2-4|-|TRBV4-1|13|-
CASSQGRSGIQYF
TGCGCCAGCAGCCAAGGGCGGAGTGGAATACAGTACTTC
>TRBJ2-3|-|TRBV5-1|17|-
CASSPGLSTGLTDTQYF
TGCGCCAGCAGCCCGGGACTTTCCACGGGGTTGACAGATACGCAGTATTTT
>TRBJ2-1|-|TRBV6-1|16|TRBD2
CASSALTSGSVGEQFF
TGTGCCAGCAGTGCCCTGACTAGCGGGAGTGTCGGTGAGCAGTTCTTC
>TRBJ2-2|-|TRBV2|17|-
CASSEYAGTPVTGELFF
TGTGCCAGCAGTGAATATGCCGGGACACCGGTCACCGGGGAGCTGTTTTTT
>TRBJ2-3|few|TRBV7-2|14|-
CASSSYRDADTQYF
TGTGCCAGCAGCTCCTACAGGGATGCAGATACGCAGTATTTT
>TRBJ2-1|-|TRBV10-3|16|-
CAISESMISVGGEQFF
TGTGCCATCAGTGAGTCGATGATTTCGGTTGGGGGTGAGCAGTTCTTC
>TRBJ1-1|-|TRBV11-3|14|-
CASSGRVTNTEAFF
TGTGCCAGCAGCGGCAGGGTGACGAACACTGAAGCTTTCTTT
>TRBJ2-3|-|TRBV7-8|15|TRBD1
CASSPGAGGPDTQYF
TGTGCCAGCAGCCCTGGGGCAGGGGGCCCCGATACGCAGTATTTT
>TRBJ2-5|few|TRBV5-5|17|-
CASSSVAWRTEQETQYF
TGTGCCAGCAGCTCCGTTGCCTGGAGAACCGAACAAGAGACCCAGTACTTC
>TRBJ2-3|-|TRBV5-1|13|-
CASRPLGTDTQYF
TGCGCCAGCAGGCCCTTAGGCACAGATACGCAGTATTTT
>TRBJ2-2|-|TRBV28|16|-
CASTPLSGVNTGELFF
TGTGCCAGCACCCCCTTGTCGGGGGTTAACACCGGGGAGCTGTTTTTT
>TRBJ1-3|-|TRBV4-1|15|-
CASSQDQRPGNTVYF
TGCGCCAGCAGCCAAGATCAGAGGCCCGGAAACACCGTATATTTT
>TRBJ1-1|-|TRBV6-6|16|TRBD1
CASSHRRTGWNTEAFF
TGTGCCAGCAGTCACCGGAGGACAGGGTGGAACACTGAAGCTTTCTTT
>TRBJ2-7|-|TRBV4-1|19|TRBD2
CASSQVGLGLAGKAYEQYF
TGCGCCAGCAGCCAAGTCGGACTCGGTTTAGCGGGAAAAGCCTACGAGCAGTACTTC
>TRBJ2-7|once|TRBV7-8|12|TRBD1
CASSRQGYEQYF
TGTGCCAGCAGCCGACAGGGCTACGAGCAGTACTTC
>TRBJ2-2|-|TRBV11-3|13|-
CASSPSVTGELFF
TGTGCCAGCAGCCCGAGTGTCACCGGGGAGCTGTTTTTT
>TRBJ2-3|once|TRBV28|15|-
CASSLGGAGTDTQYF
TGTGCCAGCAGTTTGGGGGGAGCTGGCACAGATACGCAGTATTTT
>TRBJ2-2|-|TRBV5-1|15|TRBD1
CASSRTGSFDGELFF
TGCGCCAGCAGCCGGACAGGAAGTTTTGACGGGGAGCTGTTTTTT
>TRBJ2-7|-|TRBV6-5|13|-
CASSLADSYEQYF
TGTGCCAGCAGCCTCGCGGACAGCTACGAGCAGTACTTT
>TRBJ1-5|few|TRBV5-1|13|-
CASSSDSNQPQHF
TGCGCCAGCAGCTCGGACAGCAATCAGCCCCAGCATTTT
>TRBJ1-4|-|TRBV5-1|15|-
CASSLGVAIGEKLFF
TGCGCCAGCAGCTTGGGGGTGGCGATTGGGGAAAAACTGTTTTTT
>TRBJ2-7|-|TRBV21-1|17|-
CASSKALSLFVRREQYF
TGTGCCAGCAGCAAAGCGCTTTCGTTATTTGTCCGGCGCGAGCAGTACTTC
>TRBJ1-1|-|TRBV6-6|14|-
CASSFGQQNTEAFF
TGTGCCAGCAGTTTCGGACAGCAGAACACTGAAGCTTTCTTT
>TRBJ2-6|-|TRBV30|14|-
CAWRRSSGANVLTF
TGTGCCTGGAGAAGGAGCTCTGGGGCCAACGTCCTGACTTTC
>TRBJ2-7|-|TRBV11-3|16|-
CASTLGGDPLDDEQYF
TGTGCCAGCACCTTAGGCGGAGACCCCCTCGATGACGAGCAGTACTTC
>TRBJ2-7|-|TRBV19|15|-
CARFPHDLSSYEQYF
TGTGCCAGATTTCCCCACGACCTGTCCTCCTACGAGCAGTACTTC
>TRBJ2-1|once|TRBV29-1|14|TRBD2
CSVGGTSSTNEQFF
TGCAGCGTTGGCGGGACTAGCTCTACCAATGAGCAGTTCTTC